Reported below is one T cell receptor (beta chain). Other DNA sequences in the sample encode the same CDR3. Method: immunoSEQ multiplex PCR; TCRdb's copy keeps in-frame clones and lacks some. This table has tens of thousands of clones, about 93% appearing once. This entry is derived from a study of control samples from healthy donors and cancer patients. The sample taken for sequencing was PBMCs. This receptor was obtained from a woman aged 45-60 years with head and neck cancer.

In DNA form, the CDR3 reads TGTGCCAGCAGCGTAGAGGGGGGAGGGACTGAAGCTTTCTTT. Its protein product is CASSVEGGGTEAFF. This chain connects TRBV9 to TRBJ1-1, with D perhaps matching TRBD1 (6 bases). Germline lookup yields CDR1 SGDLS and CDR2 YYNGEE. The CDR3 loop spans 14 amino acids. V was clipped by 0 bases and J by 5 bases, with 11 bases between them.